These 26 T cell receptor beta chains came from one sample sequenced in a study of blood T cell repertoires in COVID-19. Sequencing used immunoSEQ multiplex PCR; TCRdb keeps in-frame clones, though not all of them. The sample gives 150,000 or so clones, about four fifths of which show up once; more than 4.5% is in the top ten. Sequencing was performed on PBMCs or T cells enriched from blood (not recorded which). The source is a woman aged 45-60 years who had been exposed to COVID-19.

The chain couples TRBV2 to TRBJ1-3, with 7 bases aligning to TRBD1. The J segment lost 2 bases and the V segment lost 2 bases, leaving 3 bases of the junction unmatched. The CDR3 extends over 15 amino acids. CDR1 SNHLY and CDR2 FYNNEI come from the germline V gene. In nucleotides, the CDR3 is TGTGCCAGCAGTGAAAGGGACAGCGCTGGAAACACCATATATTTT. Translated: CASSERDSAGNTIYF.

The chain employs TRBV29-1 and TRBJ2-6; 7 bases agree with TRBD1. Germline V lookup: CDR1 SQVTM, CDR2 ANQGSEA. The CDR3 covers 13 residues. Losses at the gene ends were 6 bases for V and 4 bases for J; bases not matched to a gene: 3. The CDR3, as DNA: TGCAGCGTCAAGGGGGCCGGGGCCAACGTCCTGACTTTC. As protein: CSVKGAGANVLTF.

This chain joins TRBV6-2 or TRBV6-3 and TRBJ2-5; perhaps TRBD1 as D (6 bases). This CDR3 is 14 amino acids long. V lost 5 bases, J lost 4 bases, and 14 bases lay in between. CDR1 and CDR2 from the germline V gene are MNHEY and SVGEGT. CDR3 sequence (DNA): TGTGCCAGCAGTCCGACAGGCCCTAGAGAGACCCAGTACTTC. Translated: CASSPTGPRETQYF.

The gene calls are TRBV6-5 and TRBJ2-2; D is perhaps TRBD1 (5 bases). Trimming cost V 7 bases and J 0 bases, with 9 bases left between them. Looked up from germline, CDR1 is MNHEY and CDR2 is SVGAGI. The length of the CDR3 is 14 residues. The CDR3, as DNA: TGTGCCAGCATTTCAGGGACGAACACCGGGGAGCTGTTTTTT. This translates into CASISGTNTGELFF.

This chain connects TRBV12-3 or TRBV12-4 to TRBJ2-7; D is unclear. V lost 3 bases, J lost 5 bases, and 11 bases lay in between. The CDR3 runs 13 residues. For the CDR3, the DNA is TGTGCCAGCAGTTTTGCAGGTCCCCACGAGCAGTACTTC. It is translated as CASSFAGPHEQYF.

This clone has just a few counts. The chain recombines TRBV7-9 with TRBJ2-1, with D uncertain. Germline lookup yields CDR1 SEHNR and CDR2 FQNEAQ (reference sequence). The CDR3 is 12 amino acids. The germline V and J ends were trimmed by 3 bases and 10 bases, with 10 bases remaining between them. CDR3 nucleotide sequence: TGTGCCAGCAGCTTCTCGCTAAACGAGCAGTTCTTC. Translated: CASSFSLNEQFF.

This chain connects TRBV30 to TRBJ2-7; 7 bases agree with TRBD1. CDR1 is GTSNPN, CDR2 SVGIG, per germline (reference sequence). The CDR3 is 12 amino acids. Trimming took 5 bases from V and 5 from J; bases not matched to a gene: 6. The CDR3: CAWDRAGDEQYF. The CDR3 region has the DNA TGTGCCTGGGACAGGGCCGGCGACGAGCAGTACTTC.

The chain couples TRBV30 to TRBJ1-5; D ambiguous. This CDR3 is built from 14 residues. Trimming shortened V by 2 bases and J by 3 bases, and 11 bases separated the two germline ends. Germline CDR1 is GTSNPN and CDR2 is SVGIG (reference sequence). CDR3 nucleotide sequence: TGTGCCTGGAGTACGAGTCCTTACAATCAGCCCCAGCATTTT. It translates to CAWSTSPYNQPQHF.

This sequence joins TRBV7-3 and TRBJ2-1; 7 bases are a match to TRBD2. In germline, CDR1 is SGHTA, CDR2 FQGTGA. The CDR3 totals 16 residues. The ends lost 5 bases at V and 0 bases at J; junction bases unmatched: 7. The CDR3 loop is CASSPQAGSSYNEQFF. The CDR3 DNA reads TGTGCCAGCAGCCCCCAAGCGGGGAGCTCCTACAATGAGCAGTTCTTC.

This clone was recorded only once. The chain carries TRBV5-1 and TRBJ2-1; tentatively, D is TRBD2 (6 bases). Germline CDR1 SGHRS, CDR2 YFSETQ. Trimming removed 3 bases at V and 8 bases at J, with 15 bases between. The CDR3 loop spans 14 amino acids. The CDR3 DNA reads as TGCGCCAGCAGCTGGCCACGGGGGTTGGATGAGCAGTTCTTC. Translating it yields CASSWPRGLDEQFF. The whole variable domain, filled in from reference TRBV5-1 and TRBJ2-1, reads KAGVTQTPRYLIKTRGQQVTLSCSPISGHRSVSWYQQTPGQGLQFLFEYFSETQRNKGNFPGRFSGRQFSNSRSEMNVSTLELGDSALYLCASSWPRGLDEQFFGPGTRLTVL.

V usage is TRBV6-2 or TRBV6-3 and J usage is TRBJ2-7; 11 bases fit TRBD2. CDR3 length: 16 amino acids. Germline CDR1 MNHEY, CDR2 SVGEGT. Losses at the gene ends were 4 bases for V and 3 bases for J; bases not matched to a gene: 8. The CDR3 nucleotides read TGTGCCAGCAGTTCATTCGGGACTAGCGGAATCTACGAGCAGTACTTC. This codes for CASSSFGTSGIYEQYF.

The V call is TRBV25-1, the J call TRBJ1-4, with D possibly being TRBD1 (5 bases). CDR1 is MGHDK and CDR2 is SYGVNS in the germline V gene. CDR3 length: 14 amino acids. Trimming stripped 6 bases from V and 8 bases from J, with 16 bases between. CDR3 sequence (DNA): TGTGCCAGCAGCAGGCCTAAAGCAGGGGAAAAACTGTTTTTT. Amino acid sequence: CASSRPKAGEKLFF.

V is TRBV6-2 or TRBV6-3 and J is TRBJ1-5; TRBD1 matches at 7 bases. Germline CDR1 and CDR2: MNHEY and SVGEGT. Unmatched junction bases numbered 8, after V lost 6 bases and J lost 6 bases. This CDR3 comprises 14 residues. The CDR3 protein is CASSFGQAGQPQHF. The CDR3 region has the DNA TGTGCCAGCAGCTTCGGACAGGCAGGTCAGCCCCAGCATTTT.

This clone was detected only a few times. V and J are TRBV6-5 and TRBJ1-1; a weak D match, TRBD1 (5 bases). The CDR3 is 14 residues long. Germline V gives CDR1 MNHEY, CDR2 SVGAGI. The V end was cut by 5 bases, the J end by 5 bases, with 15 bases between. DNA for the CDR3: TGTGCCAGCAGTAATTCTCAGGGTGGAACTGAAGCTTTCTTT. It yields the protein CASSNSQGGTEAFF.

This clone occurred a few times. J is TRBJ2-3 and V is TRBV9; tentatively, D is TRBD1 (6 bases). V shed 0 bases and J shed 1 base, with 12 bases lying between them. From germline, CDR1 is SGDLS and CDR2 YYNGEE. The CDR3 has 16 amino acids. CDR3 residues: CASSVVGTLGTDTQYF. CDR3 nucleotide sequence: TGTGCCAGCAGCGTAGTGGGGACATTGGGCACAGATACGCAGTATTTT.

The chain links TRBV6-6 to TRBJ2-5; no reliable D call. CDR1 and CDR2 (germline): MNHNY, SVGAGI (reference sequence). This CDR3 has 12 amino acids. V lost 4 bases, J lost 5 bases, and 8 bases lay in between. CDR3 region: CASSLAPETQYF. The CDR3, as DNA: TGTGCCAGCAGTTTGGCCCCGGAGACCCAGTACTTC.

The gene calls are TRBV27 and TRBJ2-2, with 10 bases lining up with TRBD1. Germline loops: CDR1 MNHEY, CDR2 SMNVEV (reference sequence). This CDR3 is built from 16 residues. V lost 4 bases and J lost 3; bases outside the gene matches: 5. For the CDR3, the DNA is TGTGCCAGCAGTTGGGACAGGGGAAGCGACACCGGGGAGCTGTTTTTT. This gives the protein CASSWDRGSDTGELFF.

The CDR3: CASRPSGGAGETQYF. In DNA form, the CDR3 reads TGTGCCAGCAGGCCTAGCGGGGGGGCAGGAGAGACCCAGTACTTC. The chain links TRBV9 to TRBJ2-5; the match to TRBD2 covers 12 bases. The germline gives CDR1 SGDLS, CDR2 YYNGEE. V shed 5 bases and J 4 bases; nucleotides not matched to a gene: 6. The CDR3 is made up of 15 amino acids.

This sequence joins TRBV5-3 and TRBJ1-5; unclear D gene. TRBV5-3 is labeled an ORF, and its function is uncertain. Between the trimmed V and J ends, which lost 1 base and 3 bases, there was a span of 11 bases. The CDR3 totals 15 residues. The CDR3 region has the DNA TGTGCCAGAAGCTTGCTGGCAGGCACCAATCAGCCCCAGCATTTT. Protein: CARSLLAGTNQPQHF.

The chain uses TRBV4-2 and TRBJ2-5; 8 bases match TRBD2. V was pared by 0 bases and J by 5 bases, with 8 bases of the junction left unmatched. CDR1 and CDR2 from the germline V gene are LGHNA and YNFKEQ. The CDR3 loop spans 16 amino acids. Here the CDR3 DNA reads TGTGCCAGCAGCCAAGAGTCACGGGGGGGCGGGGAGACCCAGTACTTC. This translates into CASSQESRGGGETQYF.

V gene TRBV5-1 combines with J gene TRBJ1-1; D not resolved. The V gene lost 0 bases and the J gene lost 7 bases, with 10 bases spanning the gap. Germline V gives CDR1 SGHRS, CDR2 YFSETQ. The CDR3 totals 13 residues. CDR3 sequence: CASSLGGAYEAFF. CDR3 nucleotide sequence: TGCGCCAGCAGCTTGGGCGGAGCATATGAAGCTTTCTTT.

The V gene is TRBV29-1, the J gene TRBJ2-7, with TRBD1 matching 12 bases. This CDR3 has 14 residues. The V gene end was trimmed by 4 bases and the J gene end by 7 bases; junction bases not matched to a gene: 8. Germline values: CDR1 SQVTM, CDR2 ANQGSEA. The CDR3 loop reads CSVGWGQGAREQYF. CDR3 nucleotide sequence: TGCAGCGTTGGATGGGGACAGGGGGCGCGTGAGCAGTACTTC.

The chain recombines TRBV12-3 or TRBV12-4 with TRBJ2-1; no definite D call. V lost 6 bases, J lost 7 bases, and 10 bases lay in between. The CDR3 length is 12 residues. The chain's CDR3 is CASSRRVNEQFF. As DNA, the CDR3 is TGTGCCAGCAGCCGCCGCGTGAATGAGCAGTTCTTC.

J is TRBJ2-3 and V is TRBV9; D perhaps matches TRBD2 (6 bases). Trimming took 0 bases from V and 3 from J, leaving 8 bases between them. This CDR3 comprises 14 residues. The germline CDR1 and CDR2 sequences are SGDLS and YYNGEE. The CDR3, as DNA: TGTGCCAGCAGCGTAGTGGGGGGAACAGATACGCAGTATTTT. This gives the protein CASSVVGGTDTQYF.

The chain couples TRBV30 to TRBJ2-2; the D gene is possibly TRBD1 (6 bases). V was trimmed by 8 bases and J by 6 bases, leaving 16 bases between them. In germline, CDR1 is GTSNPN, CDR2 SVGIG (reference sequence). There are 13 residues in the CDR3. CDR3 coding DNA: TGTGCCCGGGCAGGGGTAGCCGCCGGGGAGCTGTTTTTT. Protein: CARAGVAAGELFF.

The chain carries TRBV25-1 and TRBJ2-7, with TRBD1 matching 7 bases. J was trimmed by 5 bases and V by 10 bases; bases with no gene match: 11. CDR1 MGHDK and CDR2 SYGVNS come from the germline V gene. The CDR3 sequence is 13 residues long. The DNA for the CDR3 is TGTGCCACTGCGGTGACAGGGACCCACGAGCAGTACTTC. Translation gives CATAVTGTHEQYF.